Sequencing of this T cell receptor beta chain was carried out in a study of beta chain features in type 1 diabetes. Study conclusions and caveats: Compared to healthy donors, patients appeared to have naive, central memory and Treg TCRB repertoires that were more alike. A definitive answer on HLA type influencing TCRB rearrangement was not reached here. In all four CD4+ subsets, TCRB CDR3 length was significantly, moderately reduced in type 1 diabetes.

This CDR3 spans 15 amino acids. V lost 2 bases, J lost 6 bases, and 16 bases lay in between. Germline V gene sequence: CDR1 SGHTA, CDR2 FQGTGA. Of the isolated RNA, all was reverse transcribed, and so the sequenced material was expressed TCRB transcripts. Sequenced naive, central memory and regulatory T cell samples produced an average of roughly 3.9 million reads. Clones were sequenced by immunoSEQ multiplex PCR, and TCRdb holds only the in-frame ones, with some missing. The profile shows roughly 50,000 clones, 42% of them singletons. Comments on this clone: Its antigen is not identified.

Material for sequencing was Tregs from blood. J is TRBJ2-5 and V is TRBV7-3, with a possible D match to TRBD2 (6 bases). The clonotype was recovered from a man aged 30-40 years with type 1 diabetes. The CDR3 DNA follows: TGTGCCAGCAGCTTATCGCCTAGCGCAGGCAAGACCCAGTACTTC. Residues: CASSLSPSAGKTQYF.